The rows below give T cell receptor beta chains drawn from one sample of a study of cytomegalovirus exposure and HLA in healthy donors. The data were produced by immunoSEQ multiplex PCR, yet TCRdb's version contains in-frame clones alone and is incomplete. The sample has around 130,000 clones, 80% seen once. Sequencing was performed on PBMCs. The receptor source for this set is a man between 25 and 39 years old in good health and CMV-seronegative. The CDR3 runs from the conserved cysteine through the conserved F or W. The listing skips clone size in some rows; elsewhere it reads once, few, many or a size class.

V: TRBV7-9
size: -
CDR3: CVLGGYTF

V: TRBV19
size: -
CDR3: CASSIRDRLNEQFF

V: TRBV5-4
size: -
CDR3: CASSFGPEASTDTQYF

V: TRBV5-1
size: -
CDR3: CASNSGSTDTQYF

V: TRBV10-2
size: -
CDR3: CASSRLDTGELFF

V: TRBV10-3
size: -
CDR3: CAISGTSGSSYNEQFF

V: TRBV5-3
size: -
CDR3: CARSVLAPPYEQYF

V: TRBV27
size: -
CDR3: CASSLFPDNEQFF

V: TRBV28
size: -
CDR3: CASRGGGATNEQYF

V: TRBV19
size: -
CDR3: CASSGRISTDTQYF

V: TRBV10-3
size: -
CDR3: CAISPPGTDTQYF

V: TRBV6-6
size: -
CDR3: CASSLLAGGRAGELFF

V: TRBV7-2
size: -
CDR3: CASSLMGAPYEAFF

V: TRBV19
size: -
CDR3: CASSREGSSYEQYF

V: TRBV19
size: few
CDR3: CASSGEIAGGRKQFF

V: TRBV2
size: -
CDR3: CAIIRRDRTYEQYF

V: TRBV27
size: -
CDR3: CASRRGTGDNQPQHF

V: TRBV14
size: once
CDR3: CASSRSLGRGQETQYF